This TCR beta chain was recovered during a study of cytomegalovirus exposure and HLA in healthy donors. Study results and caveats: In an earlier analysis, most TCR beta V segments were productive about 87% or about 30% of the time. Exclusion applied to some V segments, including TRBV6-2 and TRBV6-3, as they were indistinguishable.

With regard to this clone: The antigen is undetermined.

The CDR3 totals 15 residues. In germline, CDR1 is SGHTA, CDR2 FQGTGA. Trimming pared 2 bases from V and 5 bases from J, leaving 10 bases between. The PCR ran on 60 Vbeta and 13 Jbeta primers. Sequencing was performed with immunoSEQ multiplex PCR; in TCRdb, only in-frame clones are kept and a portion is missing. The repertoire has approximately 160,000 clones, under 80% of them found once; the top ten carry approximately 13%. The clonotype comes from a woman between 45 and 65 years old in good health and CMV-seropositive. Sequencing input: PBMCs. This sequence joins TRBV7-3 and TRBJ1-6, with D perhaps matching TRBD1 (6 bases). This chain's CDR3 is CASSLGRGDNSPLHF. DNA of the CDR3: TGTGCCAGCAGCTTAGGCAGGGGAGATAATTCACCCCTCCACTTT.